Listed here are 18 T cell receptor beta chains from one sample, sequenced in a study of T-cell memory formation after mild COVID-19 (dated by TCRdb to the early 2020s). The library was obtained by 5' RACE. The sequencer listed for this sample is Illumina NovaSeq 6000. TCRdb cleaned the public reads at Q25 with fastp, built clones with MiXCR and kept in-frame beta chains. Rows with a matching CDR3 protein are joined into one entry that keeps the most common DNA and genes. This sample holds about 350,000 distinct CDR3 sequences; around 20% were observed only once. The ten top clones hold over 20% of the sample. Sequenced input: PBMCs or a T cell subset sorted from them (not recorded which). Receptor source: a man aged 18-30 years who had mild COVID-19 (a few samples of this study predate the infection). The sample titles of this study are shuffled in the database, so cell type and time point are left out; the donor was told from shared clones.

At least ten counts were recorded for this clonotype. This chain joins TRBV7-9 and TRBJ1-1; no firm D call. The CDR3 has 12 residues. Germline V gene data show CDR1 as SEHNR and CDR2 as FQNEAQ (reference sequence). The ends were cut back, 0 bases at V and 4 bases at J, with 3 bases in the middle. The CDR3 here is CASSLAVTEAFF. CDR3 DNA sequence: TGTGCCAGCAGCTTAGCGGTCACTGAAGCTTTCTTT. Together with reference TRBV7-9 and TRBJ1-1, the CDR3 gives the full variable domain: DTGVSQNPRHKITKRGQNVTFRCDPISEHNRLYWYRQTLGQGPEFLTYFQNEAQLEKSRLLSDRFSAERPKGSFSTLEIQRTEQGDSAMYLCASSLAVTEAFFGQGTRLTVV.

This clonotype occurred a few times. The gene calls are TRBV29-1 and TRBJ2-3; 11 positions agree with TRBD2. CDR1 and CDR2 from the germline V gene are SQVTM and ANQGSEA. After removal of 4 bases from V and 0 bases from J, the junction contained 3 bases not matched to a gene. The CDR3 loop spans 15 amino acids. CDR3 DNA: TGCAGCGTTGCCTTAGCGGGGGGGAGCACAGATACGCAGTATTTT. The encoded protein is CSVALAGGSTDTQYF.

This clonotype has only a few counts. The V call is TRBV4-3, the J call TRBJ2-3, with D tentatively TRBD1 (6 bases). V lost 0 bases and J lost 6, with 13 bases in between. Germline V gives CDR1 LGHNA, CDR2 YSLEER. The CDR3 runs 15 residues. CDR3 sequence: CASSQEYRAVDTQYF. The DNA for the CDR3 is TGCGCCAGCAGCCAAGAGTACAGGGCCGTCGATACGCAGTATTTT.

In its sample, this clonotype was seen a few times. The chain couples TRBV11-2 to TRBJ2-5; 8 bases align to TRBD1. Per germline, CDR1 SGHAT and CDR2 FQNNGV. J gave up 2 bases and V 4 bases, and 3 bases lay outside the gene matches. The CDR3 length is 14 residues. In DNA, the CDR3 is TGTGCCAGCAGCTCCTACAGGGGGCAAGAGACCCAGTACTTC. Translation gives CASSSYRGQETQYF.

The chain has TRBV4-1 and TRBJ1-1; tentatively, D is TRBD1 (5 bases). V shed 1 base and J shed 5 bases, with 14 bases lying between them. Germline V gene data show CDR1 as MGHRA and CDR2 as YSYEKL. This CDR3 is 15 amino acids long. The CDR3 region is CASSQVLGVLTEAFF. DNA of the CDR3: TGCGCCAGCAGCCAAGTGCTGGGGGTTTTGACTGAAGCTTTCTTT.

This sequence joins TRBV4-3 and TRBJ2-4, with no clear D. The CDR3 is 14 residues long. Germline values: CDR1 LGHNA, CDR2 YSLEER. The V end was cut by 0 bases, the J end by 7 bases, with 10 bases between. The CDR3 nucleotides are TGCGCCAGCAGCCAAGAACTCGGGTACAACATTCAGTACTTC. Encoded protein: CASSQELGYNIQYF.

The chain couples TRBV7-3 to TRBJ1-1; D is uncertain. Germline lookup yields CDR1 SGHTA and CDR2 FQGTGA. This CDR3 is 15 amino acids long. The V gene lost 3 bases and the J gene lost 4 bases, with 15 bases spanning the gap. DNA of the CDR3: TGTGCCAGCAGCTTTTCCGGGCGCGGAGGCACTGAAGCTTTCTTT. Translation: CASSFSGRGGTEAFF.

This clonotype was seen only a few times. The V and J genes are TRBV7-9 and TRBJ2-5, with TRBD1 matching 7 bases. CDR3 length equals 17 residues. Germline V gene data show CDR1 as SEHNR and CDR2 as FQNEAQ (reference sequence). J lost 4 bases, V lost 5 bases, and 16 bases had no gene match. The chain's CDR3 is CASSDRFGTDLRETQYF. CDR3 sequence (DNA): TGTGCCAGCAGCGATAGATTCGGGACAGACCTTCGAGAGACCCAGTACTTC.

The chain recombines TRBV30 with TRBJ2-3, with no clear D. This CDR3 has 13 residues. CDR1 GTSNPN and CDR2 SVGIG come from the germline V gene (reference sequence). Trimming removed 1 base from V and 6 bases from J, with 11 bases in between. The CDR3 DNA reads as TGTGCCTGGAGTGAGGTGGCCATGGATACGCAGTATTTT. It translates to CAWSEVAMDTQYF.

This clonotype was counted many times. The J gene is TRBJ1-2, the V gene TRBV5-1; D unclear. Germline V lookup: CDR1 SGHRS, CDR2 YFSETQ. The CDR3 has 12 amino acids. V shed 4 bases and J shed 6 bases, with 10 bases lying between them. CDR3 loop: CASSRGEDGYTF. The CDR3 DNA sequence: TGCGCCAGCAGCCGAGGTGAGGATGGCTACACCTTC.

This clonotype was recorded a few times. The rearrangement links TRBV5-1 to TRBJ1-1, with D tentatively TRBD1 (6 bases). The germline CDR1 and CDR2 sequences are SGHRS and YFSETQ. V dropped 4 bases and J dropped 1 base, with 14 bases sitting between them. The CDR3 is 15 residues long. The CDR3 nucleotides are TGCGCCAGCAGCCTAACCGGGACACCGAACACTGAAGCTTTCTTT. The encoded protein is CASSLTGTPNTEAFF. Based on the CDR3 plus reference TRBV5-1 and TRBJ1-1, the full variable domain is KAGVTQTPRYLIKTRGQQVTLSCSPISGHRSVSWYQQTPGQGLQFLFEYFSETQRNKGNFPGRFSGRQFSNSRSEMNVSTLELGDSALYLCASSLTGTPNTEAFFGQGTRLTVV.

V usage is TRBV9 and J usage is TRBJ1-1; D may be TRBD1 (6 bases). Germline-derived CDR1 and CDR2 are SGDLS and YYNGEE. CDR3 size: 15 residues. With 1 base removed from V and 4 bases from J, the gap between germline ends came to 14 bases. In nucleotides, the CDR3 is TGTGCCAGCAGCGTATCAGGGGCTAAGGGCACTGAAGCTTTCTTT. It yields the protein CASSVSGAKGTEAFF.

The CDR3 DNA follows: TGTGCCAGCAACAAAGCGGGGTTATACGCAGATACGCAGTATTTT. This translates into CASNKAGLYADTQYF. The genes are TRBV7-2 and TRBJ2-3; 7 nucleotides match TRBD2. CDR1 and CDR2 (germline): SGHTA, FQGNSA. CDR3 length: 15 amino acids. V lost 7 bases and J lost 4; bases outside the gene matches: 11.

In its sample, this clonotype was seen once. The chain joins TRBV20-1 to TRBJ1-2; D not certain. In germline, CDR1 is DFQATT, CDR2 SNEGSKA (reference sequence). The ends were cut back, 3 bases at V and 4 bases at J, with 15 bases in the middle. The CDR3 is 14 amino acids. The CDR3 DNA reads TGCAGTGCTAGCGACCTACACCGCACCTATGGCTACACCTTC. Translated: CSASDLHRTYGYTF.

V and J are TRBV11-2 and TRBJ1-1; 8 bases agree with TRBD1. J was trimmed by 3 bases and V by 3 bases; bases with no gene match: 9. Germline CDR1 and CDR2: SGHAT and FQNNGV. The CDR3 has 16 amino acids. The CDR3 DNA reads as TGTGCCAGCAGCTTTTACAGGGGGGATCGAGACACTGAAGCTTTCTTT. Protein sequence: CASSFYRGDRDTEAFF.

This clonotype was seen at least ten times. The gene calls are TRBV11-2 and TRBJ2-5, with D possibly being TRBD2 (5 bases). This CDR3 spans 13 amino acids. Trimming took off 5 bases at V and 1 base at J, with 8 bases between the two ends. CDR1 and CDR2 from the germline V gene are SGHAT and FQNNGV. The CDR3 sequence is CASSTGVQETQYF. In DNA form, the CDR3 reads TGTGCCAGCAGCACCGGGGTCCAAGAGACCCAGTACTTC.

This clonotype has just a few counts. The V gene is TRBV7-9, the J gene TRBJ2-1, with 8 positions matching TRBD2. Trimming removed 6 bases from V and 5 bases from J; junction bases left unmatched: 0. Germline V gene sequence: CDR1 SEHNR, CDR2 FQNEAQ (reference sequence). CDR3 length equals 12 residues. The CDR3 loop is CASRGLDNEQFF. The DNA for the CDR3 is TGTGCCAGCAGGGGACTAGACAATGAGCAGTTCTTC.

The rearrangement links TRBV27 to TRBJ2-7; 8 nucleotides align to TRBD1. The CDR3 contains 15 residues. Per the germline V gene, CDR1 is MNHEY and CDR2 is SMNVEV (reference sequence). V trimming: 5 bases; J trimming: 4 bases; junction bases outside the gene matches: 10. The CDR3 protein is CASSPRGQGVYEQYF. The DNA of the CDR3 is TGTGCCAGCAGTCCCAGGGGGCAGGGAGTATACGAGCAGTACTTC.